This T cell receptor beta chain stems from a study of blood T cell repertoires in COVID-19. Study context: Acute and convalescent COVID-19 samples came from the United States, Italy and Spain. From T cells, B-cell-depleted T cells, or PBMCs came the material, which was cDNA or gDNA.

Original handling: It was from reference gene primer amplification that nucleated cell counts were estimated. Repertoires were generated with immunoSEQ multiplex PCR, while TCRdb's copy carries only in-frame clones and drops some. That table supplies the V and J calls and clone size; D and trimming were determined from the DNA. Found here are roughly 190,000 clones, 80% to 95% of them singletons; the top ten hold approximately 0.56%. This CDR3 comprises 13 residues. From germline, CDR1 is KGHDR and CDR2 SFDVKD. Between the trimmed V and J ends, which lost 6 bases and 12 bases, there was a span of 19 bases.

The sequence came from a man aged 45-60 years with acute or convalescent COVID-19. Sequencing used peripheral blood. The chain links TRBV24-1 to TRBJ1-1; possible D gene TRBD1, 6 bases. The CDR3 reads CATSSGWSGTTFF. Written as DNA, the CDR3 is TGTGCCACCAGTTCCGGATGGTCCGGGACAACTTTCTTT.